The entry that follows covers one TCR beta chain sequence. Its recognized antigen is unknown. Base quality data are lacking; no much larger clone is found one base away. The immunoSEQ Assay was the method used to sequence TCRbeta CDR3 regions. After extraction, genomic DNA underwent amplification by bias-controlled multiplex PCR, followed by high-throughput sequencing. The study's own analysis went as follows. To quantify the absolute abundance of every unique TCRbeta CDR3 region, sequences were collapsed and filtered. T cell fraction was estimated by normalizing TCRbeta template counts to usable DNA, with usable DNA measured through amplification of reference genes found in all nucleated cells. Repertoire TCRs were annotated as SARS-CoV-2-specific when V gene, CDR3 amino acid sequence and J gene were exactly matched to a known reactive TCR set. MIRA supplied the reference SARS-CoV-2 TCR set, which was filtered for enrichment in COVID-19-positive ImmuneCODE repertoires so that public or cross-reactive TCRs were removed. Based on the MIRA antigens, annotated TCRs were further analysed at the level of specific ORF or position within ORF. Breadth was defined as annotated unique rearrangements over total unique productive rearrangements; depth was the summed frequency of those rearrangements. TCR breadth was compared between groups using two-sided Wilcoxon rank-sum tests. TCRdb's version of the immuneACCESS table is confined to in-frame rearrangements and falls short of the full clone set. An unresolved V gene accounts for under half of the shortfall where checked; the remainder is of unknown origin. V and J calls and clone size are as listed in that table; D and trimming were resolved from the DNA. Present in this sample are over 400,000 clones, roughly 89% of which were seen just once. About 2.5% of the sample comes from the top ten.

Sample treatment or condition, as interpreted from the label and publication: some 20 received Ad26.COV2.S at low or high dose, single or two shots; five or six received placebo; per-sample allocation not given. For vaccine and placebo recipients, the sequenced repertoires came from samples collected on day 63 after the first injection. Cohort 1b enrolled some 25 adults aged 18-55 years at a single site in Boston, USA, between 29 July and 7 August 2020. Ad26.COV2.S was a replication-incompetent adenovirus type 26 vector expressing a prefusion-stabilized SARS-CoV-2 spike protein from the original Wuhan strain. This entry is derived from a study of Ad26.COV2.S vaccination and SARS-CoV-2 variants (dated by TCRdb to about 2021). A note on the overall study: Vaccine-arm donors were drawn from COV1001, a multicentre, randomized, double-blind, placebo-controlled phase I-IIa trial of Ad26.COV2.S in healthy adults. Dosing of Ad26.COV2.S was intramuscular, at either 5x10^10 or 1x10^11 viral particles, delivered as one shot or as two shots spaced 56 days apart. TCRbeta repertoire sequencing served as the tool for gauging how specific and how broad the SARS-CoV-2-reactive T cell receptors were following Ad26.COV2.S vaccination. The TCR-sequenced set comprised approximately 30 samples: some 20 Ad26.COV2.S vaccine recipients, 5 placebo recipients and 8 SARS-CoV-2 convalescent individuals. Trial participants were randomized into five groups of five: low-dose or high-dose Ad26.COV2.S given once or twice, or placebo on both occasions. Investigators did not know the trial group allocation while performing experiments and assessing outcomes.

Overall study outcomes, separate from this receptor: Non-spike TCR breadth was comparable between vaccine and placebo recipients, consistent with the vaccine containing only spike. Substantial breadth of spike-specific CD8+ and CD4+ T cell responses was reported after vaccination. Comparing responses between vaccine doses or regimens was not something the study was powered to do. The authors noted that the TCR breadth and depth analyses may have underestimated total T cell responses. Higher spike-specific TCR breadth was observed in Ad26.COV2.S recipients than in placebo recipients (P = 0.0014).

Sample: peripheral blood, taken in a trial of Ad26.COV2.S vaccine versus placebo. This clonotype was sampled from a person aged 18 to 65 who received the Ad26.COV2.S COVID-19 vaccine or a placebo.

The encoded CDR3 is CASSITQGAGEQYF. The sequence in DNA is TGTGCCAGTAGTATCACCCAGGGCGCGGGAGAGCAGTACTTC. Recombination linked TRBV19 to TRBJ2-7, with a weak D call of TRBD2 (6 bases match). From a lookup of the germline V gene (reference sequence), CDR1 and CDR2 are LNHDA and SQIVND. At the junction V is shortened by 3 bases and J by 7 bases, with 16 bases in between. From its cysteine to its phenylalanine, the CDR3 spans 14 amino acids. Only CDR3 DNA remains: 42 bases, in frame from the first base. The reference TRBV19 and TRBJ2-7 proteins fill in what lies around the CDR3, so the full variable domain reads DGGITQSPKYLFRKEGQNVTLSCEQNLNHDAMYWYRQDPGQGLRLIYYSQIVNDFQKGDIAEGYSVSREKKESFPLTVTSAQKNPTAFYLCASSITQGAGEQYFGPGTRLTVT.